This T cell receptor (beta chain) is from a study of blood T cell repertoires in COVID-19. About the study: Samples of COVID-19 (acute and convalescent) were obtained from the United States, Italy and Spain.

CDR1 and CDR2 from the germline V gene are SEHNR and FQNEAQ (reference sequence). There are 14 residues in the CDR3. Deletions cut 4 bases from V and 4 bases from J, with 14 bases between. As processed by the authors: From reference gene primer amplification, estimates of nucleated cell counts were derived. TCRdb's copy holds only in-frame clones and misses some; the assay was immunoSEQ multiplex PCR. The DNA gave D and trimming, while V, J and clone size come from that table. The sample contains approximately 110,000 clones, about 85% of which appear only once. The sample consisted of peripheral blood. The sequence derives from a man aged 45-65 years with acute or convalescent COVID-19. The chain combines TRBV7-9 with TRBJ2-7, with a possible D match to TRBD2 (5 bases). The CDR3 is CASSSLVALYEQYF. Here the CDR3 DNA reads TGTGCCAGCAGCTCACTAGTAGCTCTATACGAGCAGTACTTC. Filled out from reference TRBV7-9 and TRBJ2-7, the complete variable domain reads DTGVSQNPRHKITKRGQNVTFRCDPISEHNRLYWYRQTLGQGPEFLTYFQNEAQLEKSRLLSDRFSAERPKGSFSTLEIQRTEQGDSAMYLCASSSLVALYEQYFGPGTRLTVT.